This TCR beta chain was observed in a study of T cells in localized non-small cell lung cancer. Whole-study results and caveats: Sequencing was limited to one tumor region, leaving the possibility of heterogeneity open.

V was cut by 4 bases and J by 4 bases, with 14 bases left in between. The germline gives CDR1 SNHLY, CDR2 FYNNEI. The CDR3 is 15 residues long. Notes on this clone: Its cognate antigen is unknown.

Data came from immunoSEQ multiplex PCR; TCRdb stores just in-frame clones and leaves some out. The table lists roughly 70,000 clones, 86% of them singletons. The chain recombines TRBV2 with TRBJ2-1; D might be TRBD1 or TRBD2, each matching 5 bases. Sequencing was performed on peripheral blood, taken before any cancer treatment. The origin of this receptor is a male donor older than 55 with stage III squamous cell lung carcinoma. This CDR3 reads CASSGRDPPYNEQFF. For the CDR3, the DNA is TGTGCCAGCAGTGGCCGGGACCCTCCTTACAATGAGCAGTTCTTC.